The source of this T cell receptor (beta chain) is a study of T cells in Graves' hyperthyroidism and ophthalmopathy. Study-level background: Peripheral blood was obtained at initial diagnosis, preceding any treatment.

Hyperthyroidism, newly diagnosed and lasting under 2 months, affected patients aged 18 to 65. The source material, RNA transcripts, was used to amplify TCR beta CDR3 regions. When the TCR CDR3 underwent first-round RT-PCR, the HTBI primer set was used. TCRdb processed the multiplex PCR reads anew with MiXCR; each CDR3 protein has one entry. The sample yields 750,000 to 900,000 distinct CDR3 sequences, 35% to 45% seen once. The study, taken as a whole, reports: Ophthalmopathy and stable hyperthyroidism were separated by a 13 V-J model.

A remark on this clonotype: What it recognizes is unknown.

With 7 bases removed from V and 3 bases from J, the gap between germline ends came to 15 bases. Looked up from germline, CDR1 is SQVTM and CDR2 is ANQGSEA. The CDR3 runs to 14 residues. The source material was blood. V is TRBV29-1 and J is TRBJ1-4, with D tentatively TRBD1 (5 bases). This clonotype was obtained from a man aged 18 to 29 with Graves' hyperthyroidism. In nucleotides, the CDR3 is TGCAGCGGCATCGAGGGGTCTCCTAATGAAAAACTGTTTTTT. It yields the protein CSGIEGSPNEKLFF.